What follows are 19 T cell receptor beta chains derived from one specimen sequenced in a study of CD8 T cells in Susac syndrome (dated by TCRdb to the late 2010s). The library was generated by the immunoSEQ multiplex PCR assay. RNA was extracted with the RNeasy kit and roughly 0.45 to 1 ug was reverse transcribed using random hexamers. In TCRdb, the public reads were trimmed at Q25 with fastp and aligned with MiXCR, with productive beta chains retained. CDR3 protein duplicates are merged, each entry listing the most common genes and DNA. In this sample the table shows 100,000 to 150,000 distinct CDR3 sequences, around 85% of which occur a single time. The ten largest clones take up around 0.5% of the sample. Sequenced: CD8+ T cells from PBMCs. The source is a human donor with multiple sclerosis.

The rearrangement links TRBV28 to TRBJ2-5; D remains ambiguous. CDR1 and CDR2 (germline): MDHEN, SYDVKM. The length of the CDR3 is 15 residues. V lost 6 bases and J lost 5, with 19 bases in between. The CDR3 loop reads CASSSTDQWLETQYF. CDR3 DNA sequence: TGTGCCAGCAGCTCCACGGACCAATGGTTGGAGACCCAGTACTTC.

The rearrangement joins TRBV19 to TRBJ1-5; D is undetermined. Germline V gene sequence: CDR1 LNHDA, CDR2 SQIVND (reference sequence). This CDR3 has 15 amino acids. The V gene lost 0 bases and the J gene lost 6 bases, with 12 bases spanning the gap. The DNA of the CDR3 is TGTGCCAGTAGTATAGATGCCCAATTAGGTCAGCCCCAGCATTTT. Protein: CASSIDAQLGQPQHF. The whole variable domain, filled in from reference TRBV19 and TRBJ1-5, reads DGGITQSPKYLFRKEGQNVTLSCEQNLNHDAMYWYRQDPGQGLRLIYYSQIVNDFQKGDIAEGYSVSREKKESFPLTVTSAQKNPTAFYLCASSIDAQLGQPQHFGDGTRLSIL.

J is TRBJ1-1 and V is TRBV30; D is uncertain. Per the germline V gene, CDR1 is GTSNPN and CDR2 is SVGIG (reference sequence). There are 15 residues in the CDR3. V lost 2 bases to trimming and J lost 10 bases, with 23 bases between them. CDR3 region: CAWSTGWPRSVTAFF. CDR3 nucleotides: TGTGCCTGGAGTACTGGATGGCCTCGCTCCGTCACAGCTTTCTTT.

The V call is TRBV20-1, the J call TRBJ2-7, with D hard to call. Germline V gene sequence: CDR1 DFQATT, CDR2 SNEGSKA (reference sequence). This CDR3 has 11 amino acids. Trimming removed 4 bases at V and 3 bases at J, with 7 bases between. DNA for the CDR3: TGCAGTGCTAACGGCCGCTACGAGCAGTACTTC. Protein: CSANGRYEQYF.

This chain joins TRBV27 and TRBJ2-1, with D perhaps assigned TRBD1 or TRBD2 (6 bases each). Germline values: CDR1 MNHEY, CDR2 SMNVEV (reference sequence). The CDR3 contains 16 residues. V was shortened by 2 bases and J by 0 bases, with 11 bases between the two germline ends. The CDR3 here is CASSLRGGLSYNEQFF. In DNA, the CDR3 is TGTGCCAGCAGTTTACGTGGGGGGCTCTCCTACAATGAGCAGTTCTTC.

The CDR3 protein is CASSPRGLYGYTF. The CDR3, as DNA: TGTGCCAGCAGCCCCCGCGGACTCTATGGCTACACCTTC. This chain uses TRBV7-6 with TRBJ1-2; D is undetermined. The ends were cut back, 5 bases at V and 4 bases at J, with 11 bases in the middle. The CDR3 spans 13 residues. Germline V gene lookup returns CDR1 SGHVS and CDR2 FNYEAQ. The full variable domain, in which reference TRBV7-6 and TRBJ1-2 provide the parts outside the CDR3, is GAGVSQSPRYKVTKRGQDVALRCDPISGHVSLYWYRQALGQGPEFLTYFNYEAQQDKSGLPNDRFSAERPEGSISTLTIQRTEQRDSAMYRCASSPRGLYGYTFGSGTRLTVV.

The chain employs TRBV7-9 and TRBJ2-2, with D perhaps matching TRBD2 (5 bases). The CDR3 loop spans 16 amino acids. V was clipped by 5 bases and J by 1 base, with 14 bases between them. Germline-derived CDR1 and CDR2 are SEHNR and FQNEAQ (reference sequence). The CDR3 loop reads CASSPRTARNTGELFF. The DNA of the CDR3 is TGTGCCAGCAGCCCCCGGACTGCCAGGAACACCGGGGAGCTGTTTTTT.

The CDR3 nucleotides are TGCGCCAGCAGCCAGCCCAGGGATGATACGCAGTATTTT. Protein product: CASSQPRDDTQYF. The chain joins TRBV4-1 to TRBJ2-3, with TRBD1 as a possible D gene (5 bases). The CDR3 length is 13 residues. Germline CDR1 MGHRA, CDR2 YSYEKL. V was trimmed by 3 bases and J by 6 bases, leaving 10 bases between them.

DNA of the CDR3: TGTGCCAGCAGCCCGGGTGGGAGCAATCAGCCCCAGCATTTT. It specifies CASSPGGSNQPQHF. V gene TRBV7-6 combines with J gene TRBJ1-5; D is uncertain. The V end lost 5 bases, the J end lost 1 base, and 9 bases lay between the germline ends. This CDR3 spans 14 amino acids. Germline lookup yields CDR1 SGHVS and CDR2 FNYEAQ.

The V call is TRBV4-1, the J call TRBJ1-4; D possibly corresponds to TRBD1 (5 bases). The germline gives CDR1 MGHRA, CDR2 YSYEKL. The CDR3 spans 16 residues. The V and J ends lost 4 bases and 0 bases respectively, with 12 bases between them. CDR3 sequence (DNA): TGCGCCAGCAGCCGGGGACGCACTGCAACTAATGAAAAACTGTTTTTT. It codes for CASSRGRTATNEKLFF.

This rearrangement joins TRBV7-9 to TRBJ2-7; D remains unclear. The V gene's germline CDR1 is SEHNR and CDR2 FQNEAQ (reference sequence). V dropped 5 bases and J dropped 1 base, with 9 bases sitting between them. CDR3 length: 13 residues. CDR3 residues: CASSDDISYEQYF. The CDR3 DNA sequence: TGTGCCAGCAGCGACGACATTTCCTACGAGCAGTACTTC.

V is TRBV11-1 and J is TRBJ2-7; D gene ambiguous. Trimming took off 5 bases at V and 1 base at J, with 9 bases between the two ends. The CDR3 is 13 amino acids. The V gene's germline CDR1 is SGHAT and CDR2 FQDESV (reference sequence). The CDR3 loop reads CASSRTESYEQYF. The CDR3 nucleotides read TGTGCCAGCAGCCGTACTGAGTCCTACGAGCAGTACTTC.

The chain combines TRBV7-9 with TRBJ2-1; tentatively, D is TRBD2 (5 bases). V was cut by 0 bases and J by 14 bases, with 11 bases left in between. This CDR3 region has 12 residues. Germline lookup yields CDR1 SEHNR and CDR2 FQNEAQ (reference sequence). This CDR3 is CASSLAFSEEFF. CDR3 coding DNA: TGTGCCAGCAGCTTAGCCTTTTCGGAGGAGTTCTTC.

The chain couples TRBV29-1 to TRBJ2-7; 7 bases map to TRBD1. Germline CDR1 is SQVTM and CDR2 is ANQGSEA. The CDR3 consists of 15 residues. Unmatched junction bases numbered 12, after V lost 0 bases and J lost 7 bases. For the CDR3, the DNA is TGCAGCGTTGAAGATCGGGGAAGGGGGCTACGGGAGCAGTACTTC. Translated: CSVEDRGRGLREQYF.

This clonotype appeared a few times. The genes are TRBV4-1 and TRBJ1-1; D is uncertain. Germline-derived CDR1 and CDR2 are MGHRA and YSYEKL. The CDR3 is 14 amino acids. V was shortened by 0 bases and J by 0 bases, with 5 bases between the two germline ends. This chain's CDR3 is CASSQDLLNTEAFF. CDR3 nucleotides: TGCGCCAGCAGCCAAGATCTGCTGAACACTGAAGCTTTCTTT.

The rearrangement links TRBV10-2 to TRBJ1-2; 9 nucleotides agree with TRBD1. Trimming cost V 4 bases and J 6 bases; bases outside gene matches: 6. Germline V gene data show CDR1 as WSHSY and CDR2 as SAAADI. The CDR3 totals 14 residues. DNA of the CDR3: TGCGCCAGCAGTGGATCCGGGACAGGGAATGGCTACACCTTC. It encodes CASSGSGTGNGYTF.

The chain links TRBV27 to TRBJ2-1; possible D gene TRBD2, 7 bases. The V end was cut by 7 bases, the J end by 2 bases, with 12 bases between. Germline V lookup: CDR1 MNHEY, CDR2 SMNVEV (reference sequence). The CDR3 has 14 amino acids. The CDR3 DNA is TGTGCCAGCAACTCGGGGGGCCCCTACAATGAGCAGTTCTTC. This sequence encodes CASNSGGPYNEQFF.

The chain links TRBV2 to TRBJ2-5, with 10 bases fitting TRBD2. Germline trimming cut 4 bases from V and 13 bases from J; bases unmatched to any gene: 0. Germline V CDR1 and CDR2: SNHLY, FYNNEI. CDR3 length equals 10 residues. CDR3 loop: CASSGLAGYF. In DNA, the CDR3 is TGTGCCAGCAGTGGACTAGCGGGGTACTTC. Based on the CDR3 plus reference TRBV2 and TRBJ2-5, the full variable domain is EPEVTQTPSHQVTQMGQEVILRCVPISNHLYFYWYRQILGQKVEFLVSFYNNEISEKSEIFDDQFSVERPDGSNFTLKIRSTKLEDSAMYFCASSGLAGYFGPGTRLLVL.

V is TRBV19 and J is TRBJ2-2, with no clear D. CDR1 and CDR2 (germline): LNHDA, SQIVND (reference sequence). V lost 4 bases and J lost 3, with 9 bases in between. The CDR3 is 14 residues long. The CDR3 spells CASSNPPDTGELFF. For the CDR3, the DNA is TGTGCCAGTAGTAACCCCCCCGACACCGGGGAGCTGTTTTTT.